Shown below are 13 T cell receptor beta chains from a single sample sequenced in a study of blood T cell repertoires in COVID-19. The repertoire was sequenced with immunoSEQ multiplex PCR; TCRdb's copy has only in-frame clones and lacks some. The sample includes over 55,000 clones, almost 85% seen only once; the top ten take more than 8%. Source material: peripheral blood. The receptors shown here come from a man aged 45-65 years with active COVID-19.

CDR3 in amino acids: CASSPKDRRVAFF. The CDR3 region has the DNA TGTGCCAGCAGTCCAAAGGACAGGCGGGTAGCTTTCTTT. The V gene is TRBV28, the J gene TRBJ1-1; the match to TRBD1 covers 7 bases. CDR1 MDHEN and CDR2 SYDVKM come from the germline V gene. Germline trimming cut 5 bases from V and 10 bases from J; bases unmatched to any gene: 10. The CDR3 contains 13 residues.

This clone showed up just a few times. J is TRBJ1-1 and V is TRBV11-2, with D uncertain. Germline CDR1 reads SGHAT; CDR2 reads FQNNGV. The CDR3 is 14 amino acids. V was shortened by 3 bases and J by 0 bases, with 8 bases between the two germline ends. CDR3: CASSFEGVNTEAFF. DNA of the CDR3: TGTGCCAGCAGCTTTGAGGGAGTGAACACTGAAGCTTTCTTT.

The rearrangement uses TRBV5-5 and TRBJ1-5; D unresolved. The V end was cut by 0 bases, the J end by 5 bases, with 6 bases between. The CDR3 length is 13 residues. Germline V lookup: CDR1 SGHKS, CDR2 YYEKEE (reference sequence). The CDR3 protein is CASSLAVDQPQHF. The DNA of the CDR3 is TGTGCCAGCAGCTTGGCCGTCGATCAGCCCCAGCATTTT.

This clone was detected once. This chain joins TRBV11-2 and TRBJ2-7; maybe TRBD1 (6 bases). The germline V gene encodes CDR1 SGHAT and CDR2 FQNNGV. Trimming cost V 1 base and J 3 bases, with 25 bases left between them. The CDR3 length is 19 residues. The CDR3 coding sequence is TGTGCCAGCAGCTTAGGGTGGCCACAGGGTGGCCAGAGTGTCTACGAGCAGTACTTC. Translation: CASSLGWPQGGQSVYEQYF.

J is TRBJ2-7 and V is TRBV4-1; D may be TRBD2 (6 bases). The CDR3 spans 17 residues. With 4 bases removed from V and 0 bases from J, the gap between germline ends came to 19 bases. Germline V gene data show CDR1 as MGHRA and CDR2 as YSYEKL. The CDR3 protein is CASSRSGLTLSSYEQYF. CDR3 nucleotides: TGCGCCAGCAGCCGCAGCGGGCTGACACTGAGCTCCTACGAGCAGTACTTC.

In nucleotides, the CDR3 is TGTGCCAGCAGCCGCGGGGGGGCCGGGGAGCTGTTTTTT. The encoded protein is CASSRGGAGELFF. The chain couples TRBV11-2 to TRBJ2-2; 9 bases line up with TRBD2. Germline-derived CDR1 and CDR2 are SGHAT and FQNNGV. This CDR3 has 13 residues. V was pared by 5 bases and J by 6 bases, with 1 base of the junction left unmatched. Full variable domain (missing parts from reference TRBV11-2 and TRBJ2-2): EAGVAQSPRYKIIEKRQSVAFWCNPISGHATLYWYQQILGQGPKLLIQFQNNGVVDDSQLPKDRFSAERLKGVDSTLKIQPAKLEDSAVYLCASSRGGAGELFFGEGSRLTVL.

The chain recombines TRBV7-9 with TRBJ2-6, with 10 bases aligning to TRBD1. Germline V gene lookup returns CDR1 SEHNR and CDR2 FQNEAQ (reference sequence). The V and J ends lost 5 bases and 0 bases, in that order; junction bases with no gene match: 10. This CDR3 is 19 amino acids long. This chain's CDR3 is CASSLFSGTGASGANVLTF. As DNA, the CDR3 is TGTGCCAGCAGCCTCTTTTCCGGGACAGGGGCCTCTGGGGCCAACGTCCTGACTTTC.

This chain connects TRBV9 to TRBJ1-1; TRBD1 matches 8 bases. V shed 0 bases and J 5 bases; nucleotides not matched to a gene: 6. CDR3 size: 15 residues. Germline V CDR1 and CDR2: SGDLS, YYNGEE. CDR3 residues: CASSVATGGNTEAFF. CDR3 DNA: TGTGCCAGCAGCGTAGCTACAGGGGGGAATACTGAAGCTTTCTTT.

The chain carries TRBV5-6 and TRBJ2-7; 12 nucleotides line up with TRBD2. With 4 bases clipped from V and 4 bases from J, the junction kept 3 bases outside the gene matches. This CDR3 is built from 14 residues. Per the germline V gene, CDR1 is SGHDT and CDR2 is YYEEEE. DNA of the CDR3: TGTGCCAGCAGCCTCGGGACTAGCGGGTACGAGCAGTACTTC. Translated, it gives CASSLGTSGYEQYF. Full variable domain (missing parts from reference TRBV5-6 and TRBJ2-7): DAGVTQSPTHLIKTRGQQVTLRCSPKSGHDTVSWYQQALGQGPQFIFQYYEEEERQRGNFPDRFSGHQFPNYSSELNVNALLLGDSALYLCASSLGTSGYEQYFGPGTRLTVT.

V usage is TRBV5-5 and J usage is TRBJ2-7; the match to TRBD1 covers 7 bases. Per germline, CDR1 SGHKS and CDR2 YYEKEE (reference sequence). There are 14 residues in the CDR3. V trimming: 2 bases; J trimming: 2 bases; junction bases outside the gene matches: 4. The CDR3 here is CASSFRGQTYEQYF. CDR3 nucleotides: TGTGCCAGCAGCTTTAGGGGACAGACCTACGAGCAGTACTTC.

The V call is TRBV19, the J call TRBJ1-3, with D possibly TRBD1 on 6 matching bases. This CDR3 has 13 amino acids. V was pared by 6 bases and J by 4 bases, with 10 bases between. Germline CDR1 and CDR2: LNHDA and SQIVND (reference sequence). The chain's CDR3 is CASRWTAGNTIYF. The CDR3 nucleotides read TGTGCCAGTAGGTGGACAGCCGGAAACACCATATATTTT.

The chain employs TRBV5-1 and TRBJ2-2, with D perhaps TRBD2 (7 bases). CDR1 SGHRS and CDR2 YFSETQ come from the germline V gene. The CDR3 is 18 amino acids. V was pared by 2 bases and J by 5 bases, with 22 bases between. In DNA, the CDR3 is TGCGCCAGCAGCTTAGGGTGGGGACTAACGCAGGGGACCGGGGAGCTGTTTTTT. Residues: CASSLGWGLTQGTGELFF. Looking up the rest from reference TRBV5-1 and TRBJ2-2 gives the full variable domain: KAGVTQTPRYLIKTRGQQVTLSCSPISGHRSVSWYQQTPGQGLQFLFEYFSETQRNKGNFPGRFSGRQFSNSRSEMNVSTLELGDSALYLCASSLGWGLTQGTGELFFGEGSRLTVL.

DNA of the CDR3: TGTGCCAGCAGCTTGGAACGGGTCTCCGGGGAGCTGTTTTTT. Encoded protein: CASSLERVSGELFF. J is TRBJ2-2 and V is TRBV5-6; D is undetermined. CDR1 is SGHDT and CDR2 is YYEEEE in the germline V gene. CDR3 length: 14 amino acids. Trimming removed 0 bases from V and 6 bases from J, with 9 bases in between. Full variable domain (outside the CDR3, taken from reference TRBV5-6 and TRBJ2-2): DAGVTQSPTHLIKTRGQQVTLRCSPKSGHDTVSWYQQALGQGPQFIFQYYEEEERQRGNFPDRFSGHQFPNYSSELNVNALLLGDSALYLCASSLERVSGELFFGEGSRLTVL.